The clone carrying this T cell receptor beta chain was observed at least ten times. This sample is part of a study of T cells in Graves' hyperthyroidism and ophthalmopathy. Clinical symptoms, serum thyroxine, TRAb, thyroid ultrasound and orbital computed tomography informed diagnoses. First hyperthyroidism diagnosis is when the blood sample was obtained, before any ophthalmopathy symptoms. Template material for amplifying TCR beta CDR3 regions consisted of RNA transcripts. Using the HTBI primer set, a first-round RT-PCR was run on the TCR CDR3. TCRdb re-called the multiplex PCR reads through MiXCR, storing one row per CDR3 protein. The sample yields 350,000 to 450,000 distinct CDR3 sequences, approximately 17% seen once. From germline, CDR1 is MDHEN and CDR2 SYDVKM. V was cut by 2 bases and J by 6 bases, with 10 bases left in between. The CDR3 has 13 residues.

The gene calls are TRBV28 and TRBJ1-1; D is ambiguous. This sequence originates from a woman aged 30 to 39 with Graves' hyperthyroidism that later progressed to Graves' ophthalmopathy. The sequencing sample was made of blood. CDR3 coding DNA: TGTGCCAGCAGTTTACCCGCGGGTTCTGAAGCTTTCTTT. Amino acid sequence: CASSLPAGSEAFF.